Sequencing of this T cell receptor (beta chain) was carried out in a study of blood T cell repertoires in COVID-19. This clone was recorded only once. Clones were read by immunoSEQ multiplex PCR, and TCRdb kept only the in-frame ones, dropping some. The sample shows tens of thousands of clones, about 90% of them seen only once. The ends were cut back, 1 base at V and 2 bases at J, with 14 bases in the middle. The CDR3 has 16 amino acids. The chain recombines TRBV5-3 with TRBJ2-3, with a weak D call TRBD2 (6 bases). TRBV5-3 is an ORF, with its function uncertain. The specimen sequenced was peripheral blood. This TCR derives from a human donor in a cohort sampled during active COVID-19. The CDR3 nucleotides read TGTGCCAGAAGCTTGTTCCTTGCGGGGTCCACAGATACGCAGTATTTT. Translating gives CARSLFLAGSTDTQYF.